Detailed here is one T cell receptor beta chain. What it binds is unknown. This entry comes from a study of T cells in localized non-small cell lung cancer. Measured with immunoSEQ multiplex PCR; TCRdb has only the in-frame clones, and not every one. This sample has 15,000 to 20,000 clones; roughly 85% occur once, and the top ten carry roughly 20%. Trimming stripped 5 bases from V and 5 bases from J, with 7 bases between. Germline V gene data show CDR1 as MDHEN and CDR2 as SYDVKM. CDR3 length: 12 residues. General observations from the study: Prolonged overall survival went with higher T cell density in the blood. Median approximately 61 top-100 tumor clones were shared with paired adjacent lung.

This chain links TRBV28 with TRBJ1-5; D is unclear. The material sequenced was peripheral blood, taken before any cancer treatment. The source of this sequence is a male donor at least 60 years old with stage I lung adenocarcinoma. CDR3 nucleotides: TGTGCCAGCAGTCCAGGCCATCAGCCCCAGCATTTT. Its protein is CASSPGHQPQHF.